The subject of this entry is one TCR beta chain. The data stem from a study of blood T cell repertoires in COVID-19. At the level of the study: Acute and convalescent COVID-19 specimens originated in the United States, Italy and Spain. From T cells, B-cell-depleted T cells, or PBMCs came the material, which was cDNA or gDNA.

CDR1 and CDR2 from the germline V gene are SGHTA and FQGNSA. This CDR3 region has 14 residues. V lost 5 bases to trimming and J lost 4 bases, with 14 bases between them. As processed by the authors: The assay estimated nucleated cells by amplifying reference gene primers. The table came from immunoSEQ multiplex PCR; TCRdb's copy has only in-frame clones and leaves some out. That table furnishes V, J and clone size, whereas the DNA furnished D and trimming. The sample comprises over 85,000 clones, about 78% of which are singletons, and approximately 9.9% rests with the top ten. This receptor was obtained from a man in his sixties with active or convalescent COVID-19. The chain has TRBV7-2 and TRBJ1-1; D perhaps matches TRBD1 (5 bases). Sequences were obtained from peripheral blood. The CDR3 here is CASSLGRRGTEAFF. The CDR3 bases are TGTGCCAGCAGCCTCGGGCGGAGGGGCACTGAAGCTTTCTTT.